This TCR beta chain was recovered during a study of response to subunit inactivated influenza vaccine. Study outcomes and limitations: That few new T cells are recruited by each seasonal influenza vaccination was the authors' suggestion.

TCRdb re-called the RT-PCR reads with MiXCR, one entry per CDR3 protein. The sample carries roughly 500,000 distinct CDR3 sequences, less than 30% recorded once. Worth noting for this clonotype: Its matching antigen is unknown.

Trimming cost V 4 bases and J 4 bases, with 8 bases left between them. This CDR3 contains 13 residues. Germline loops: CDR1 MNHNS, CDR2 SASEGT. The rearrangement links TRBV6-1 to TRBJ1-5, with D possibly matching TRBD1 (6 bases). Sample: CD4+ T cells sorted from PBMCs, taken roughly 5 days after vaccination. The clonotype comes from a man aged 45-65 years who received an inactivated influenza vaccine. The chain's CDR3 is CASSVQGNQPQHF. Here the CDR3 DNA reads TGTGCCAGCAGTGTTCAGGGGAATCAGCCCCAGCATTTT.